This paragraph reports one TCR beta chain. This clone was picked up one time. The specificity of this receptor is unknown. No base quality values were provided; no much bigger clone lies one nucleotide off. Each collaborating institution followed its own protocols to collect whole blood in K2EDTA tubes. For TCRbeta analysis, collaborator samples were shipped as frozen whole blood, as isolated PBMCs, or as DNA extracted from either sample type. These data belong to a study of blood T cell repertoires in COVID-19 (dated by TCRdb to about 2020). With regard to the full study: The collaborator samples originated in the United States, Italy and Spain and spanned the acute and convalescent phases of COVID-19. The repertoires were released in a freely available public database intended as a resource for research on the immune response to SARS-CoV-2. HLA class I and class II types, where available, came from metadata supplied by the sample provider rather than from assay-based typing. The sample metadata nearly always contained a de-identified subject ID, COVID-19 status, age in years and sex. Samples were obtained from the ongoing ImmuneRACE study (first 160 participants) and from approximately 1,200 subjects provided by 6 global collaborators. Deeply sampled blood TCRbeta repertoires from subjects exposed to, actively infected with, or recovered from COVID-19 were included in the dataset. The material from the prospective study consisted of cDNA or gDNA derived from T cells, B-cell-depleted T cells, or PBMCs. Study-wide findings and limitations: The quantity of clinical and demographic metadata differed by source and by participant and was supplied without curation.

TCRbeta CDR3 regions were amplified from genomic DNA by means of the immunoSEQ Assay, a bias-controlled multiplex PCR. On the authors' methods: The number of nucleated cells in each sample was estimated by amplification of reference gene primers within the assay. To quantify the absolute abundance of each unique TCRbeta CDR3 rearrangement, sequence reads were collapsed and filtered. Productive Simpson clonality was computed per sample as the square root of Simpson's diversity index over productive rearrangements. TCRdb carries this immuneACCESS record with in-frame sequences only. Its versions omit some clonotypes, under half of them owing to an unresolved V gene in the studies checked, with the rest unexplained. The V and J calls and the clone size are those of that table, but D and trimming were determined from the DNA. Recorded for this sample are 30,000 to 40,000 clones; roughly 87% of them occurred a single time. About 14% of the sample rests with the top ten.

Sequenced sample: peripheral blood. This sequence originates from a man in his sixties with active COVID-19.

The CDR3 sequence is CASKSSVEGVKNRQYF. The DNA reads as follows: TGCGCCAGCAAATCCTCCGTGGAGGGAGTGAAGAATAGGCAGTACTTC. The chain uses TRBV5-1 and TRBJ2-7; perhaps TRBD2 is the D gene, with 6 bases matching. The CDR3 measures 16 amino acids from cysteine to phenylalanine. CDR3 DNA is the only sequence kept; it has 48 bases, read in frame from the first base. The germline V gene sets CDR1 to SGHRS and CDR2 to YFSETQ. V drops 6 bases and J drops 9 bases, leaving 28 bases in between.